The 30 T cell receptor beta chains reported below all come from one sample, sequenced in a study of radiation and T cells in renal cell carcinoma. Specified treatment: 15 Gy SBRT to primary tumor, nephrectomy 4 weeks later. TCRdb's table, derived via immunoSEQ multiplex PCR, lists solely in-frame clones and lacks some. The sample shows thousands of clones, approximately 60% of them seen only once. This sample comprised tumor tissue, obtained from a patient whose treatment included radiotherapy and nephrectomy. The receptors come from an older woman with renal cell carcinoma.

This chain joins TRBV7-9 and TRBJ2-1, with 10 bases fitting TRBD2. With V trimmed by 6 bases and J by 2 bases, 4 bases remained unmatched. CDR1 SEHNR and CDR2 FQNEAQ come from the germline V gene (reference sequence). The CDR3 runs 15 residues. The CDR3 here is CASSWTSGPYNEQFF. The CDR3 DNA is TGTGCCAGCAGTTGGACTAGCGGACCCTACAATGAGCAGTTCTTC.

This clone was seen a few times. The CDR3 sequence: CASSQDRGAGGRETQYF. CDR3 in DNA: TGCGCCAGCAGCCAAGATCGAGGGGCGGGGGGCCGAGAGACCCAGTACTTC. V and J are TRBV4-1 and TRBJ2-5; 8 bases are shared with TRBD2. J was trimmed by 4 bases and V by 0 bases; bases with no gene match: 10. Germline V gene lookup returns CDR1 MGHRA and CDR2 YSYEKL. The CDR3 has 17 amino acids.

The chain couples TRBV28 to TRBJ2-7; D possibly corresponds to TRBD2 (5 bases). There are 15 residues in the CDR3. Germline CDR1 MDHEN, CDR2 SYDVKM. Trimming stripped 5 bases from V and 3 bases from J, with 17 bases between. This CDR3 is CASSPEGPAGYEQYF. Here the CDR3 DNA reads TGTGCCAGCAGTCCCGAGGGTCCAGCAGGCTACGAGCAGTACTTC.

The chain combines TRBV7-5 with TRBJ1-2; TRBD1 is taken as the D call from the table, unchecked against the DNA. TRBV7-5 is termed a pseudogene. The CDR3 has 15 amino acids. CDR3 residues: CASSLRARGNYGYTF. The CDR3 DNA reads TGTGCCAGCAGCTTAAGGGCCAGGGGAAACTATGGCTACACCTTC.

The rearrangement uses TRBV6-5 and TRBJ2-7; the D is unclear. This CDR3 spans 14 amino acids. Trimming took off 0 bases at V and 5 bases at J, with 11 bases between the two ends. Germline V gene data show CDR1 as MNHEY and CDR2 as SVGAGI. The CDR3 bases are TGTGCCAGCAGTTACTCGTTCAGTTCCCACGAGCAGTACTTC. Protein product: CASSYSFSSHEQYF.

The chain is built from TRBV29-1 and TRBJ1-4; TRBD1 might be the D (5 bases). Trimming shortened V by 7 bases and J by 5 bases, and 20 bases separated the two germline ends. Germline V lookup: CDR1 SQVTM, CDR2 ANQGSEA. The CDR3 is 15 amino acids. The CDR3 DNA follows: TGCAGCGCCCGAAAGGGCCAGGGTAGAAATGAAAAACTGTTTTTT. The encoded protein is CSARKGQGRNEKLFF.

This clone has just one count. Here the CDR3 reads CASTPGTVSYEQYF. The CDR3 DNA reads as TGTGCCAGCACTCCCGGGACAGTCTCCTACGAGCAGTACTTC. This chain links TRBV6-5 with TRBJ2-7; 7 nucleotides line up with TRBD1. The CDR3 runs to 14 residues. V dropped 7 bases and J dropped 0; count of bases not matched to a gene: 6. The germline CDR1 and CDR2 sequences are MNHEY and SVGAGI.

This clone is judged hyperexpanded. The chain links TRBV5-6 to TRBJ2-7; the match to TRBD1 covers 9 bases. The CDR3 is 15 amino acids. CDR1 SGHDT and CDR2 YYEEEE come from the germline V gene. The ends lost 4 bases at V and 3 bases at J; junction bases unmatched: 8. The DNA for the CDR3 is TGTGCCAGCAGCGCACCGGACAGGGGAAGCTACGAGCAGTACTTC. It encodes CASSAPDRGSYEQYF.

The chain combines TRBV19 with TRBJ1-5; D is undetermined. The CDR3 length is 15 residues. Looked up from germline, CDR1 is LNHDA and CDR2 is SQIVND (reference sequence). Trimming removed 1 base from V and 8 bases from J, with 15 bases in between. In DNA, the CDR3 is TGTGCCAGTAGTATAGCCGCCCGGGTGAAAGAGCCCCAGCATTTT. Its translation: CASSIAARVKEPQHF. The complete variable domain, with remaining parts taken from reference TRBV19 and TRBJ1-5, reads DGGITQSPKYLFRKEGQNVTLSCEQNLNHDAMYWYRQDPGQGLRLIYYSQIVNDFQKGDIAEGYSVSREKKESFPLTVTSAQKNPTAFYLCASSIAARVKEPQHFGDGTRLSIL.

The chain has TRBV5-6 and TRBJ1-5; 9 nucleotides align to TRBD1. The junction had 11 bases not matched to a gene; V was cut back by 0 bases and J by 1 base. This CDR3 contains 19 residues. Germline-derived CDR1 and CDR2 are SGHDT and YYEEEE. In nucleotides, the CDR3 is TGTGCCAGCAGCTTGGAGGTGACAGGGGGTGCCCGGAGCAATCAGCCCCAGCATTTT. Its translation is CASSLEVTGGARSNQPQHF. Drawing the rest from reference TRBV5-6 and TRBJ1-5, the complete variable domain is DAGVTQSPTHLIKTRGQQVTLRCSPKSGHDTVSWYQQALGQGPQFIFQYYEEEERQRGNFPDRFSGHQFPNYSSELNVNALLLGDSALYLCASSLEVTGGARSNQPQHFGDGTRLSIL.

This clone was found a few times. The J gene is TRBJ2-5, the V gene TRBV4-1; TRBD2 might be the D (5 bases). This CDR3 comprises 15 residues. V was trimmed by 0 bases and J by 1 base, leaving 9 bases between them. The germline V gene has CDR1 MGHRA and CDR2 YSYEKL. The CDR3 nucleotides are TGCGCCAGCAGCCAAGACCCAGCGGTCCAAGAGACCCAGTACTTC. This codes for CASSQDPAVQETQYF.

This chain uses TRBV28 with TRBJ2-3; 8 nucleotides line up with TRBD2. The CDR3 sequence is 14 residues long. Germline CDR1 reads MDHEN; CDR2 reads SYDVKM. V shed 6 bases and J 3 bases; nucleotides not matched to a gene: 5. CDR3 sequence reads: CASSHQRGTDTQYF. CDR3 nucleotide sequence: TGTGCCAGCAGCCACCAGCGGGGGACAGATACGCAGTATTTT.

V is TRBV7-2 and J is TRBJ1-2; D is unclear. The germline gives CDR1 SGHTA, CDR2 FQGNSA. V gave up 4 bases and J gave up 9 bases, with 21 bases separating them. The CDR3 covers 15 residues. CDR3 region: CASSSGIGQFESYTF. The CDR3 DNA reads TGTGCCAGCAGCTCAGGAATCGGGCAGTTCGAGAGCTACACCTTC.

V and J are TRBV25-1 and TRBJ1-5; D not certain. CDR3 size: 18 residues. Germline V gives CDR1 MGHDK, CDR2 SYGVNS. V was cut by 0 bases and J by 0 bases, with 15 bases left in between. For the CDR3, the DNA is TGTGCCAGCAGTGAATACGGGAAAAATGCCTATAGCAATCAGCCCCAGCATTTT. As protein: CASSEYGKNAYSNQPQHF. Complete variable domain (other parts from reference TRBV25-1 and TRBJ1-5): EADIYQTPRYLVIGTGKKITLECSQTMGHDKMYWYQQDPGMELHLIHYSYGVNSTEKGDLSSESTVSRIRTEHFPLTLESARPSHTSQYLCASSEYGKNAYSNQPQHFGDGTRLSIL.

A few counts support this clone. The chain employs TRBV15 and TRBJ1-5; D unclear. The CDR3 length is 15 residues. Germline values: CDR1 LNHNV, CDR2 YYDKDF (reference sequence). V lost 0 bases to trimming and J lost 4 bases, with 10 bases between them. The CDR3 region is CATSRDKGLNQPQHF. DNA of the CDR3: TGTGCCACCAGCAGAGATAAAGGGTTAAATCAGCCCCAGCATTTT.

This chain uses TRBV5-5 with TRBJ2-6, with D possibly TRBD1 on 6 matching bases. The CDR3 has 18 amino acids. Looked up from germline, CDR1 is SGHKS and CDR2 is YYEKEE (reference sequence). V was pared by 0 bases and J by 2 bases, with 15 bases between. The CDR3 DNA reads as TGTGCCAGCAGCTTGGACCCCGGGACACCCACTGGGGCCAACGTCCTGACTTTC. It is translated as CASSLDPGTPTGANVLTF.

The DNA of the CDR3 is TGTGCCAGCAGGTCCGGGACAGATTTTGAAGGGCAGTACTTC. Protein: CASRSGTDFEGQYF. The chain carries TRBV27 and TRBJ2-7; 7 nucleotides agree with TRBD1. This CDR3 comprises 14 residues. Germline V gives CDR1 MNHEY, CDR2 SMNVEV (reference sequence). V shed 6 bases and J 9 bases; nucleotides not matched to a gene: 14.

The chain employs TRBV7-9 and TRBJ1-1; TRBD1 is a possible D gene (5 bases). The CDR3 runs to 14 residues. The V and J ends lost 1 base and 4 bases respectively, with 10 bases between them. The germline V gene has CDR1 SEHNR and CDR2 FQNEAQ (reference sequence). CDR3 protein: CASSLGSGTTEAFF. The CDR3 DNA reads as TGTGCCAGCAGCTTAGGGTCAGGGACCACTGAAGCTTTCTTT.

This clone was observed a handful of times. The chain is built from TRBV5-5 and TRBJ2-1; D is uncertain. Trimming cost V 4 bases and J 10 bases, with 9 bases left between them. The CDR3 spans 11 residues. Germline V gene lookup returns CDR1 SGHKS and CDR2 YYEKEE (reference sequence). The CDR3 loop is CASSPEWEQFF. The CDR3 region has the DNA TGTGCCAGCAGCCCTGAGTGGGAGCAGTTCTTC.

V gene TRBV7-2 combines with J gene TRBJ2-1, with D possibly being TRBD1 (6 bases). The V and J ends lost 1 base and 7 bases respectively, with 14 bases between them. The germline V gene encodes CDR1 SGHTA and CDR2 FQGNSA. The CDR3 is 15 residues long. This CDR3 is CASSLEVTGLNEQFF. DNA of the CDR3: TGTGCCAGCAGCTTAGAGGTTACAGGGTTGAATGAGCAGTTCTTC.

The gene calls are TRBV6-1 and TRBJ2-1, with TRBD2 matching 12 bases. In germline, CDR1 is MNHNS, CDR2 SASEGT. The CDR3 consists of 15 residues. The junction had 4 bases not matched to a gene; V was cut back by 7 bases and J by 3 bases. CDR3: CASTPTSGGYNEQFF. The CDR3 DNA reads as TGTGCCAGCACCCCGACTAGCGGGGGCTACAATGAGCAGTTCTTC.

With regard to this clone: The junction and the germline gene differ at one end; a read error may be behind it. The J gene is TRBJ2-5, the V gene TRBV7-9, with 9 positions matching TRBD2. The CDR3 consists of 15 residues. Germline V CDR1 and CDR2: SEHNR, FQNEAQ (reference sequence). The DNA of the CDR3 is TGTGCCAGCAACTTAGCGGGAGAGGTGGGAGAGACCCAGTACTTC. It specifies CASNLAGEVGETQYF.

The chain couples TRBV19 to TRBJ1-5; D is uncertain. Germline V CDR1 and CDR2: LNHDA, SQIVND (reference sequence). The CDR3 has 15 amino acids. Deletions cut 3 bases from V and 4 bases from J, with 13 bases between. CDR3 region: CASSIQGHLNQPQHF. The DNA of the CDR3 is TGTGCCAGTAGTATCCAAGGGCACCTAAATCAGCCCCAGCATTTT.

The chain links TRBV4-2 to TRBJ2-6, with 7 bases fitting TRBD1. The CDR3 consists of 16 residues. V lost 0 bases, J lost 3 bases, and 2 bases stayed unmatched. The germline CDR1 and CDR2 sequences are LGHNA and YNFKEQ. The CDR3 region is CASSQDPGGGANVLTF. CDR3 sequence (DNA): TGTGCCAGCAGCCAAGACCCAGGGGGTGGGGCCAACGTCCTGACTTTC.

This clone was seen more than once but under ten times. CDR3 DNA: TGTGCCAGCAGGGCAGGGGTGGGCTACACCTTC. It encodes CASRAGVGYTF. The V call is TRBV28, the J call TRBJ1-2; tentative D call: TRBD1 (6 bases). From germline, CDR1 is MDHEN and CDR2 SYDVKM. With 6 bases removed from V and 8 bases from J, the gap between germline ends came to 10 bases. This CDR3 spans 11 amino acids.

The J gene is TRBJ1-6, the V gene TRBV5-4; perhaps TRBD1 as D (5 bases). V gave up 1 base and J gave up 9 bases, with 14 bases separating them. This CDR3 comprises 15 residues. The germline CDR1 and CDR2 sequences are SGHNT and YYREEE (reference sequence). CDR3 in DNA: TGTGCCAGCAGCTTGTTTGCAGGGTCGGCTTCACCCCTCCACTTT. Amino acids: CASSLFAGSASPLHF.

This clone was picked up a small number of times. Its ends do not fully match the called genes, so a read error is possible. This chain joins TRBV7-7 and TRBJ2-5; weak D call: TRBD1 (5 bases). The CDR3 contains 15 residues. CDR1 is SSHAT, CDR2 FNYEAQ, per germline (reference sequence). The CDR3 DNA is TGTGCTAGCAGCTCGGGCAGGGTATGGGAAGAGACCCAGTACTTC. This sequence encodes CASSSGRVWEETQYF. Filled out from reference TRBV7-7 and TRBJ2-5, the complete variable domain reads GAGVSQSPRYKVTKRGQDVTLRCDPISSHATLYWYQQALGQGPEFLTYFNYEAQPDKSGLPSDRFSAERPEGSISTLTIQRTEQRDSAMYRCASSSGRVWEETQYFGPGTRLLVL.

By proportion, this clone is medium-sized (0.01 to 0.1%). The rearrangement uses TRBV5-1 and TRBJ1-3; D is unresolved. V lost 4 bases to trimming and J lost 4 bases, with 9 bases between them. CDR1 is SGHRS, CDR2 YFSETQ, per germline. The CDR3 loop spans 13 amino acids. The CDR3: CASSRDPGNTIYF. In DNA, the CDR3 is TGCGCCAGCAGCCGGGATCCCGGAAACACCATATATTTT.

The chain recombines TRBV7-9 with TRBJ1-5, with a tentative D call TRBD1 (5 bases). Germline V CDR1 and CDR2: SEHNR, FQNEAQ (reference sequence). The V gene lost 3 bases and the J gene lost 0 bases, with 9 bases spanning the gap. The CDR3 has 15 residues. CDR3 in DNA: TGTGCCAGCAGCTTGGGGGACGCTAGCAATCAGCCCCAGCATTTT. Amino acids: CASSLGDASNQPQHF.

The CDR3, as DNA: TGTGCCAGCAGTGAAGGGGAGTATTCACCCCTCCACTTT. Protein product: CASSEGEYSPLHF. This chain uses TRBV2 with TRBJ1-6; D remains ambiguous. This CDR3 has 13 residues. V was trimmed by 1 base and J by 8 bases, leaving 6 bases between them. Germline V lookup: CDR1 SNHLY, CDR2 FYNNEI.